One sample yielded the 8 T cell receptor beta chains listed below, sequenced in a study of beta chain features in type 1 diabetes. The isolated RNA, all of it, was reverse transcribed, so expressed TCRB transcripts were what got sequenced. The protocol was immunoSEQ multiplex PCR, while the TCRdb copy is restricted to in-frame clones and leaves out a portion. Among hundreds of thousands of clones listed, around 15% were seen once. Sequenced material: naive CD4+ T cells from blood. Every receptor here comes from a man between 18 and 29 years old in good health.

The J gene is TRBJ1-2, the V gene TRBV5-1; D is uncertain. The CDR3 loop spans 13 amino acids. Germline V gives CDR1 SGHRS, CDR2 YFSETQ. V lost 4 bases and J 5 bases, leaving 12 bases between the germline ends. The CDR3 DNA follows: TGCGCCAGCAGCCCTGACGTGGAGTATGGCTACACCTTC. Translation: CASSPDVEYGYTF.

This clone was seen a handful of times. This chain uses TRBV10-3 with TRBJ2-7; tentatively, D is TRBD1 or TRBD2 (5 bases each). Germline CDR1 reads ENHRY; CDR2 reads SYGVKD. V lost 8 bases, J lost 3 bases, and 14 bases lay in between. The CDR3 has 13 residues. CDR3 protein: CAIRKEGIYEQYF. The CDR3, as DNA: TGTGCCATCCGGAAAGAGGGGATCTACGAGCAGTACTTC.

This clone was seen a few times. The CDR3 sequence: CASSFGPLAKNIQYF. In DNA, the CDR3 is TGTGCCAGCAGCTTCGGGCCACTAGCCAAAAACATTCAGTACTTC. The gene calls are TRBV7-2 and TRBJ2-4, with unresolved D. CDR3 length: 15 amino acids. Germline lookup yields CDR1 SGHTA and CDR2 FQGNSA. The V end was cut by 3 bases, the J end by 0 bases, with 9 bases between.

This clone was observed a few times. The rearrangement uses TRBV6-6 and TRBJ1-1, with D possibly TRBD1 on 6 matching bases. Trimming cost V 11 bases and J 3 bases, with 16 bases left between them. Germline values: CDR1 MNHNY, CDR2 SVGAGI (reference sequence). This CDR3 has 13 amino acids. The CDR3 sequence: CAGKQGIDTEAFF. The DNA of the CDR3 is TGTGCCGGGAAACAGGGAATTGACACTGAAGCTTTCTTT.

The chain has TRBV9 and TRBJ2-7; 9 nucleotides agree with TRBD1. The V and J ends lost 4 bases and 0 bases, in that order; junction bases with no gene match: 8. The CDR3 loop spans 16 amino acids. CDR1 and CDR2 from the germline V gene are SGDLS and YYNGEE. The CDR3, as DNA: TGTGCCAGCAGCCCCCGGACAGGGGCTCTCTCCTACGAGCAGTACTTC. Its translation is CASSPRTGALSYEQYF.

The chain is built from TRBV28 and TRBJ1-2; no reliable D call. The CDR3 extends over 13 amino acids. V lost 3 bases, J lost 2 bases, and 7 bases lay in between. In germline, CDR1 is MDHEN, CDR2 SYDVKM. The DNA for the CDR3 is TGTGCCAGCAGTTTCCGGGGAAACTATGGCTACACCTTC. Amino acids: CASSFRGNYGYTF.

The V call is TRBV6-5, the J call TRBJ2-5; D is possibly TRBD2 (5 bases). V lost 7 bases and J lost 4, with 13 bases in between. This CDR3 contains 13 residues. Germline V gene data show CDR1 as MNHEY and CDR2 as SVGAGI. The CDR3 spells CASTTPGSETQYF. CDR3 DNA: TGTGCCAGCACCACCCCGGGGTCAGAGACCCAGTACTTC.

A note on this clone: This sample also contains other DNA sequences that code for the same CDR3. The genes are TRBV7-9 and TRBJ1-5, with unresolved D. The germline V and J ends were trimmed by 3 bases and 4 bases, with 7 bases remaining between them. The CDR3 runs 13 residues. Germline CDR1 and CDR2: SEHNR and FQNEAQ (reference sequence). CDR3 region: CASSFAGNQPQHF. DNA for the CDR3: TGTGCCAGCAGCTTTGCGGGAAATCAGCCCCAGCATTTT. Full variable domain (outside the CDR3, taken from reference TRBV7-9 and TRBJ1-5): DTGVSQNPRHKITKRGQNVTFRCDPISEHNRLYWYRQTLGQGPEFLTYFQNEAQLEKSRLLSDRFSAERPKGSFSTLEIQRTEQGDSAMYLCASSFAGNQPQHFGDGTRLSIL.